The 16 T cell receptor beta chains reported below all come from one sample, sequenced in a study of shared clonotypes between healthy human individuals. TCRdb's copy holds only in-frame clones and misses some; the assay was immunoSEQ multiplex PCR. This table holds 2,500,000 or so clones, under 95% found once. The sample was naive CD4+ T cells from PBMCs. The subset is: CD45RA+ positively selected. All receptors come from a man aged 18 to 30 in good health. Some clones in this sample may be carry-over from other donors' samples.

The count of this clone is one. The rearrangement links TRBV7-8 to TRBJ2-7; possibly TRBD1 for D (6 bases). Trimming took 4 bases from V and 2 from J, leaving 18 bases between them. CDR3 length: 16 residues. CDR1 is SGHVS, CDR2 FQNEAQ, per germline. The CDR3 protein is CASSSERQGQAYEQYF. The CDR3 DNA reads as TGTGCCAGCAGCTCCGAGAGGCAGGGGCAGGCCTACGAGCAGTACTTC.

This chain joins TRBV7-9 and TRBJ2-7, with a possible D match to TRBD2 (5 bases). The CDR3 totals 15 residues. Germline V gene lookup returns CDR1 SEHNR and CDR2 FQNEAQ (reference sequence). The V gene lost 5 bases and the J gene lost 0 bases, with 14 bases spanning the gap. The CDR3 is CASSMQPGNSYEQYF. For the CDR3, the DNA is TGTGCCAGCAGCATGCAACCGGGAAACTCCTACGAGCAGTACTTC.

The genes are TRBV4-1 and TRBJ2-1; maybe TRBD2 (5 bases). Germline V gene sequence: CDR1 MGHRA, CDR2 YSYEKL. V was pared by 1 base and J by 8 bases, with 12 bases between. The CDR3 covers 14 residues. This CDR3 is CASSQVTTIHEQFF. The CDR3 nucleotides are TGCGCCAGCAGCCAAGTGACGACTATCCATGAGCAGTTCTTC.

The chain links TRBV15 to TRBJ2-1, with 9 bases fitting TRBD2. V gave up 2 bases and J gave up 6 bases; unmatched junction bases: 8. Germline CDR1 LNHNV, CDR2 YYDKDF (reference sequence). The CDR3 totals 16 residues. DNA of the CDR3: TGTGCCACCAGCAGAAGTGGGGCGCGGGAGGGCAATGAGCAGTTCTTC. This codes for CATSRSGAREGNEQFF.

The chain employs TRBV11-2 and TRBJ2-1, with D tentatively TRBD1 or TRBD2 (5 bases each). The V end was cut by 5 bases, the J end by 15 bases, with 23 bases between. This CDR3 is built from 14 residues. Germline V gene sequence: CDR1 SGHAT, CDR2 FQNNGV. Here the CDR3 DNA reads TGTGCCAGCAGCAGATCCGGGACGGAACTTGTCCGGTTCTTC. Its protein is CASSRSGTELVRFF.

V gene TRBV30 combines with J gene TRBJ1-2; possibly TRBD1 for D (5 bases). The germline CDR1 and CDR2 sequences are GTSNPN and SVGIG (reference sequence). This CDR3 spans 13 amino acids. V gave up 2 bases and J gave up 8 bases, with 15 bases separating them. The CDR3 region is CAWSPRMGTGYTF. CDR3 nucleotides: TGTGCCTGGAGTCCTCGCATGGGGACCGGCTACACCTTC.

In regard to this clone: This sample includes further DNA sequences coding for the same CDR3. V is TRBV6-6 and J is TRBJ1-2; tentative D call: TRBD1 (6 bases). Germline V CDR1 and CDR2: MNHNY, SVGAGI (reference sequence). The CDR3 contains 12 residues. With 6 bases removed from V and 4 bases from J, the gap between germline ends came to 9 bases. CDR3 in amino acids: CASSLDSYGYTF. CDR3 nucleotide sequence: TGTGCCAGCAGCCTGGACAGCTATGGCTACACCTTC.

As concerns this clone: Other DNA variants within this sample encode the same CDR3. This chain joins TRBV5-1 and TRBJ2-5, with 9 positions matching TRBD1. The CDR3 extends over 14 amino acids. V shed 4 bases and J 4 bases; nucleotides not matched to a gene: 5. Germline V gene data show CDR1 as SGHRS and CDR2 as YFSETQ. The CDR3 region has the DNA TGCGCCAGCAGCCCCGGACAGGGGAGAGAGACCCAGTACTTC. This codes for CASSPGQGRETQYF.

The V and J genes are TRBV20-1 and TRBJ1-2, with 7 bases aligning to TRBD1. The length of the CDR3 is 11 residues. Germline-derived CDR1 and CDR2 are DFQATT and SNEGSKA (reference sequence). The trim removed 7 bases at V and 8 bases at J, leaving 7 bases unmatched. The CDR3 sequence is CSGTGAPGYTF. CDR3 in DNA: TGCAGTGGTACAGGGGCTCCAGGCTACACCTTC.

The chain couples TRBV5-1 to TRBJ2-7; D might be TRBD1 (8 bases). CDR1 is SGHRS, CDR2 YFSETQ, per germline. Trimming removed 4 bases at V and 5 bases at J, with 16 bases between. CDR3 size: 14 residues. This CDR3 is CASSPQTGGDEQYF. As DNA, the CDR3 is TGCGCCAGCAGCCCCCAAACAGGGGGGGACGAGCAGTACTTC.

This chain links TRBV6-5 with TRBJ1-5, with 7 bases identical to TRBD1. V lost 10 bases to trimming and J lost 3 bases; unmatched junction nucleotides: 6. CDR3 length: 13 amino acids. Germline V CDR1 and CDR2: MNHEY, SVGAGI. The DNA for the CDR3 is TGTGCCACAGGGGGGGGACTCAATCAGCCCCAGCATTTT. It is translated as CATGGGLNQPQHF.

V gene TRBV9 combines with J gene TRBJ2-6; 7 bases align to TRBD1. V lost 4 bases and J lost 2; bases outside the gene matches: 3. The CDR3 has 15 amino acids. Germline CDR1 reads SGDLS; CDR2 reads YYNGEE. The CDR3 region has the DNA TGTGCCAGCAGCCGCCAGGGGGCTGGGGCCAACGTCCTGACTTTC. Protein product: CASSRQGAGANVLTF.

CDR3 residues: CASSSGTPSGNTIYF. The CDR3 DNA follows: TGTGCCAGCAGCTCCGGGACCCCCTCTGGAAACACCATATATTTT. The V gene is TRBV5-4, the J gene TRBJ1-3, with D maybe TRBD1 (5 bases). The CDR3 has 15 residues. The V end was cut by 3 bases, the J end by 0 bases, with 10 bases between. Germline-derived CDR1 and CDR2 are SGHNT and YYREEE (reference sequence). Full variable domain (missing parts from reference TRBV5-4 and TRBJ1-3): ETGVTQSPTHLIKTRGQQVTLRCSSQSGHNTVSWYQQALGQGPQFIFQYYREEENGRGNFPPRFSGLQFPNYSSELNVNALELDDSALYLCASSSGTPSGNTIYFGEGSWLTVV.

Only one count was recorded for this clone. This rearrangement joins TRBV19 to TRBJ2-7; D is unresolved. Germline CDR1 is LNHDA and CDR2 is SQIVND (reference sequence). V dropped 3 bases and J dropped 2 bases, with 11 bases sitting between them. This CDR3 is 14 amino acids long. This CDR3 reads CASSMTRSTYEQYF. The CDR3 nucleotides read TGTGCCAGTAGTATGACCCGTTCGACCTACGAGCAGTACTTC.

The chain uses TRBV5-5 and TRBJ1-4, with D unclear. Between the trimmed V and J ends, which lost 6 bases and 5 bases, there was a span of 17 bases. Germline loops: CDR1 SGHKS, CDR2 YYEKEE (reference sequence). The CDR3 totals 15 residues. In nucleotides, the CDR3 is TGTGCCAGCAACACGCTGACGCAGTCAAATGAAAAACTGTTTTTT. As protein: CASNTLTQSNEKLFF.

This chain links TRBV7-6 with TRBJ2-1; the D gene is possibly TRBD2 (6 bases). CDR1 and CDR2 from the germline V gene are SGHVS and FNYEAQ. This CDR3 is built from 12 residues. Trimming removed 11 bases at V and 1 base at J, with 9 bases between. Here the CDR3 DNA reads TGTGCCGGGGACTGTTCCTACAATGAGCAGTTCTTC. Encoded protein: CAGDCSYNEQFF.